Listed below are T cell receptor beta chains from one sample, sequenced in a study of cytomegalovirus exposure and HLA in healthy donors. Generated by immunoSEQ multiplex PCR, the TCRdb table keeps only in-frame clones and is missing some. This table has 270,000 or so clones, roughly 89% appearing once. Material for sequencing was PBMCs. The receptors derive from a man aged 35 to 55 in good health and CMV-seropositive. Each CDR3 is given with its conserved first and last residue. A D gene is named only where the DNA matches it firmly. Some rows mark clone size as missing; the rest say once, few, many or name a class of expanded clone.

.	TRBV27	TRBJ1-2	.	TGTGCCAGCAGCCCCCAGTCCTTCTATGGCTACACCTTC	CASSPQSFYGYTF
.	TRBV28	TRBJ2-1	.	TGTGCCAGCAGTTTCCCCCGGACAGTTTACGAGCAGTTCTTC	CASSFPRTVYEQFF
once	TRBV6-5	TRBJ1-4	TRBD1	TGTGCCAGCAGACCAACAGGGGCCTTTGGAGAAAAACTGTTTTTT	CASRPTGAFGEKLFF
.	TRBV6-1	TRBJ1-4	.	TGTGCCAGCAGTGAGGGGGCAGGTACAGTTGAAAAACTGTTTTTT	CASSEGAGTVEKLFF
many	TRBV7-9	TRBJ1-1	.	TGTGCCAGCAGCTCACAGAGTTACACTGAAGCTTTCTTT	CASSSQSYTEAFF
once	TRBV9	TRBJ1-2	.	TGTGCCAGCAGCGTAGAGGCAGGGTCAACCTATGGCTACACCTTC	CASSVEAGSTYGYTF
.	TRBV2	TRBJ2-2	TRBD2	TGTGCCAGCAGTGCAGAGCGGGGAAACACCGGGGAGCTGTTTTTT	CASSAERGNTGELFF
.	TRBV5-1	TRBJ2-4	TRBD1	TGCGCCAGCAGCTTCAACCTAGCAGGGGGCAAAAACATTCAGTACTTC	CASSFNLAGGKNIQYF
.	TRBV6-6	TRBJ1-2	TRBD1	TGTGCCAGCAACCTGGGACAGGGGAATGGCTACACCTTC	CASNLGQGNGYTF
.	TRBV7-9	TRBJ2-7	.	TGTTCCAGCAGCTTACCAGGGGCGGCCTACGAGCAGTACTTC	CSSSLPGAAYEQYF
.	TRBV6-5	TRBJ1-1	.	TGTGCCAGCAGTTACCATAGGGGGTTAGGGAACACTGAAGCTTTCTTT	CASSYHRGLGNTEAFF
.	TRBV2	TRBJ1-2	TRBD1	TGTGCCAGCAGTGAAGAAGCCAGGGGGGATGGCTACACCTTC	CASSEEARGDGYTF
.	TRBV19	TRBJ2-7	.	TGTGCCAGTAGTTTGGGGTCCGGGGACGAGCAGTACTTC	CASSLGSGDEQYF
.	TRBV5-1	TRBJ2-5	TRBD1	TGCGCCAGCAGCAAAAAGTTACAGGGGAATTCTTTGGAGACCCAGTACTTC	CASSKKLQGNSLETQYF
.	TRBV7-3	TRBJ1-5	.	TGTGCCAGCAGCCCAACCGACAGTAGCAATCAGCCCCAGCATTTT	CASSPTDSSNQPQHF
.	TRBV5-1	TRBJ2-1	.	TGCGCCAGCAGCTTCTTAAACGGGGACTACAATGAGCAGTTCTTC	CASSFLNGDYNEQFF
.	TRBV6-1	TRBJ2-4	.	TGTGCCAGCAGTGAATTGTCAGGATTAGCCAAAAACATTCAGTACTTC	CASSELSGLAKNIQYF
.	TRBV7-9	TRBJ2-3	.	TGTGCCAGCAGCTTCAGGGTCACCTACACAGATACGCAGTATTTT	CASSFRVTYTDTQYF
.	TRBV18	TRBJ2-3	.	TGTGCCAGCTCACAAGGGGGCACAGATACGCAGTATTTT	CASSQGGTDTQYF
.	TRBV28	TRBJ1-2	.	TGTGCCAGCAGTTTGCTGGGAGGCTATGGCTACACCTTC	CASSLLGGYGYTF
once	TRBV2	TRBJ2-1	TRBD2	TGTGCCAGCAAAATAACTAGCGGGAGTGGTAAAAATGAGCAGTTCTTC	CASKITSGSGKNEQFF
few	TRBV15	TRBJ1-1	TRBD1	TGTGCCACCAGCGTTGACAGGGAAATGAACACTGAAGCTTTCTTT	CATSVDREMNTEAFF
few	TRBV29-1	TRBJ2-7	TRBD1	TGCAGCGTTGGGCCGGGACAGGGGTACGAGCAGTACTTC	CSVGPGQGYEQYF